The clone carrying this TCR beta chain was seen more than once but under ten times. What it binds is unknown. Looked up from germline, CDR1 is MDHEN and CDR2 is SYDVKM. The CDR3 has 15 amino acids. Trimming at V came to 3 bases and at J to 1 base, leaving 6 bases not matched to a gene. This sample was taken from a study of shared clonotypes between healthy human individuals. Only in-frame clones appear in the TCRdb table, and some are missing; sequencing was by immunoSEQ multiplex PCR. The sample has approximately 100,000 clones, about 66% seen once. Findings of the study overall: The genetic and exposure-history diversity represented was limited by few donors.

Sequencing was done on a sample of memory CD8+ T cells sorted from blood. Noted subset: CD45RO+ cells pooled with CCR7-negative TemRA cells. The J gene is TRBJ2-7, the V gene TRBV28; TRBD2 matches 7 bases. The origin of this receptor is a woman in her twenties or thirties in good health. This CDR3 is CASSFYGTTSYEQYF. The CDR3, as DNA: TGTGCCAGCAGTTTTTACGGGACTACATCCTACGAGCAGTACTTC.